This is a list of T cell receptor beta chains from one sample in a study of T cells in Graves' hyperthyroidism and ophthalmopathy. TCRdb used MiXCR to reprocess the multiplex PCR reads, holding one entry per CDR3 protein. The sample has about 840,000 distinct CDR3 sequences, more than 30% seen once. The sample was blood. The receptors stem from a man aged 18 to 29 with Graves' hyperthyroidism. Each CDR3 is given with its conserved first and last residue. Fields, in order: V gene, J gene, D gene, clone size, CDR3 length, CDR3 protein, CDR3 DNA. A D gene is named only where the DNA matches it firmly. Expanded clones are given a class, and other clones once, few, many or no size at all.

v_call: TRBV7-2
j_call: TRBJ2-7
d_call: TRBD2
clone_size: NA
cdr3_length: 14
cdr3_aa: CASSSVAGGGEQYF
cdr3_nt: TGTGCCAGCAGCTCAGTCGCGGGAGGGGGCGAGCAGTACTTC

v_call: TRBV5-4
j_call: TRBJ1-1
d_call: NA
clone_size: NA
cdr3_length: 13
cdr3_aa: CASSSETGPEAFF
cdr3_nt: TGTGCCAGCAGTTCTGAGACAGGACCTGAAGCTTTCTTT

v_call: TRBV7-2
j_call: TRBJ2-7
d_call: NA
clone_size: NA
cdr3_length: 15
cdr3_aa: CASSLNWDPPKEQYF
cdr3_nt: TGTGCCAGCAGCTTAAACTGGGACCCTCCTAAAGAGCAGTACTTC

v_call: TRBV7-9
j_call: TRBJ1-1
d_call: NA
clone_size: many
cdr3_length: 11
cdr3_aa: CASRPSTEAFF
cdr3_nt: TGTGCCAGCCGACCAAGCACTGAAGCTTTCTTT

v_call: TRBV5-1
j_call: TRBJ1-6
d_call: NA
clone_size: many
cdr3_length: 15
cdr3_aa: CASSLAYDSNSPLHF
cdr3_nt: TGCGCCAGCAGCTTGGCCTACGACAGTAATTCACCCCTCCACTTT

v_call: TRBV7-2
j_call: TRBJ2-5
d_call: NA
clone_size: NA
cdr3_length: 14
cdr3_aa: CASSQEAALETQYF
cdr3_nt: TGTGCCAGCAGCCAAGAGGCCGCCCTGGAGACCCAGTACTTC

v_call: TRBV20-1
j_call: TRBJ2-5
d_call: NA
clone_size: NA
cdr3_length: 15
cdr3_aa: CSAPKLTDSQETRYF
cdr3_nt: TGCAGTGCTCCAAAACTTACTGACTCCCAAGAGACCCGGTACTTC

v_call: TRBV9
j_call: TRBJ2-5
d_call: NA
clone_size: many
cdr3_length: 14
cdr3_aa: CASSVSEGSGAQYF
cdr3_nt: TGTGCCAGCAGCGTGAGCGAGGGCTCGGGGGCCCAGTACTTC

v_call: TRBV19
j_call: TRBJ2-7
d_call: NA
clone_size: many
cdr3_length: 15
cdr3_aa: CASSPLETAAHEQYF
cdr3_nt: TGTGCCAGTAGCCCACTGGAGACCGCTGCCCACGAGCAGTACTTC

v_call: TRBV5-1
j_call: TRBJ1-6
d_call: NA
clone_size: NA
cdr3_length: 13
cdr3_aa: CASSWEENSPLHF
cdr3_nt: TGCGCCAGCAGCTGGGAGGAAAATTCACCCCTCCACTTT

v_call: TRBV7-8
j_call: TRBJ1-1
d_call: TRBD1
clone_size: NA
cdr3_length: 14
cdr3_aa: CASSATGVRTEAFF
cdr3_nt: TGTGCCAGCAGCGCGACAGGGGTTCGCACTGAAGCTTTCTTT

v_call: TRBV6-5
j_call: TRBJ2-7
d_call: NA
clone_size: NA
cdr3_length: 12
cdr3_aa: CASSRDWYEQYF
cdr3_nt: TGTGCCAGCAGTCGCGACTGGTACGAGCAGTACTTC

v_call: TRBV19
j_call: TRBJ1-5
d_call: NA
clone_size: once
cdr3_length: 13
cdr3_aa: CASEVDSNQPQHF
cdr3_nt: TGTGCCAGTGAGGTAGATAGCAATCAGCCCCAGCATTTT

v_call: TRBV14
j_call: TRBJ2-7
d_call: NA
clone_size: NA
cdr3_length: 14
cdr3_aa: CASSLALQGYEQYF
cdr3_nt: TGTGCCAGCAGCCTAGCCCTACAGGGTTACGAGCAGTACTTC

v_call: TRBV7-8
j_call: TRBJ1-2
d_call: TRBD1
clone_size: many
cdr3_length: 14
cdr3_aa: CASSEDRDLYGYTF
cdr3_nt: TGTGCCAGCAGCGAAGACAGGGACCTATATGGCTACACCTTC

v_call: TRBV7-8
j_call: TRBJ1-5
d_call: NA
clone_size: few
cdr3_length: 15
cdr3_aa: CASSLESGADQPQHF
cdr3_nt: TGTGCCAGCAGCTTAGAATCAGGGGCTGATCAGCCCCAGCATTTT

v_call: TRBV5-1
j_call: TRBJ1-2
d_call: TRBD1
clone_size: NA
cdr3_length: 15
cdr3_aa: CASGFQGQGMDGYTF
cdr3_nt: TGCGCCAGCGGATTTCAGGGACAGGGGATGGATGGCTACACCTTC

v_call: TRBV2
j_call: TRBJ1-1
d_call: NA
clone_size: once
cdr3_length: 12
cdr3_aa: CASMRVNTEAFF
cdr3_nt: TGTGCCAGCATGAGAGTGAACACTGAAGCTTTCTTT

v_call: TRBV2
j_call: TRBJ1-1
d_call: TRBD1
clone_size: NA
cdr3_length: 14
cdr3_aa: CASVDREANTEAFF
cdr3_nt: TGTGCCAGCGTTGACAGGGAGGCGAACACTGAAGCTTTCTTT

v_call: TRBV5-4
j_call: TRBJ2-7
d_call: NA
clone_size: many
cdr3_length: 13
cdr3_aa: CASSLVEGTEQYF
cdr3_nt: TGTGCCAGCAGCTTGGTGGAGGGCACCGAGCAGTACTTC

v_call: TRBV5-5
j_call: TRBJ2-6
d_call: NA
clone_size: many
cdr3_length: 14
cdr3_aa: CASSLYTGANVLTF
cdr3_nt: TGTGCCAGCAGCTTGTACACTGGGGCCAACGTCCTGACTTTC

v_call: TRBV20-1
j_call: TRBJ1-5
d_call: NA
clone_size: NA
cdr3_length: 13
cdr3_aa: CSALGGLGQPQHF
cdr3_nt: TGCAGTGCCCTAGGTGGCCTAGGGCAGCCCCAGCATTTT

v_call: TRBV12-3/TRBV12-4
j_call: TRBJ2-5
d_call: TRBD2
clone_size: many
cdr3_length: 13
cdr3_aa: CASGAGGQETQYF
cdr3_nt: TGTGCCAGCGGAGCGGGGGGACAAGAGACCCAGTACTTC

v_call: TRBV10-3
j_call: TRBJ2-6
d_call: NA
clone_size: NA
cdr3_length: 16
cdr3_aa: CAISEWGGEGANVLTF
cdr3_nt: TGTGCCATCAGTGAGTGGGGTGGTGAGGGGGCCAACGTCCTGACTTTC

v_call: TRBV7-9
j_call: TRBJ2-7
d_call: NA
clone_size: NA
cdr3_length: 13
cdr3_aa: CASSYPPAGEQYF
cdr3_nt: TGTGCCAGCAGTTACCCCCCGGCCGGGGAGCAGTACTTC

v_call: TRBV25-1
j_call: TRBJ1-6
d_call: NA
clone_size: NA
cdr3_length: 15
cdr3_aa: CASSEQGSVNSPLHF
cdr3_nt: TGTGCCAGCAGTGAACAGGGCAGTGTTAATTCACCCCTCCACTTT

v_call: TRBV11-2
j_call: TRBJ2-7
d_call: NA
clone_size: NA
cdr3_length: 15
cdr3_aa: CASSPHPQLLHEQYF
cdr3_nt: TGCGCCAGCAGCCCCCATCCCCAGCTCCTCCACGAGCAGTACTTC

v_call: TRBV10-3
j_call: TRBJ1-1
d_call: NA
clone_size: NA
cdr3_length: 14
cdr3_aa: CAISEIGGLGEAFF
cdr3_nt: TGTGCCATCAGTGAAATCGGGGGGCTTGGTGAAGCTTTCTTT

v_call: TRBV2
j_call: TRBJ2-5
d_call: NA
clone_size: many
cdr3_length: 12
cdr3_aa: CASTGYQETQYF
cdr3_nt: TGTGCCAGCACGGGGTACCAAGAGACCCAGTACTTC

v_call: TRBV7-9
j_call: TRBJ1-1
d_call: TRBD1
clone_size: many
cdr3_length: 13
cdr3_aa: CASSSRQGTEAFF
cdr3_nt: TGTGCCAGCAGCTCCCGACAGGGAACTGAAGCTTTCTTT

v_call: TRBV5-1
j_call: TRBJ2-7
d_call: TRBD1
clone_size: few
cdr3_length: 17
cdr3_aa: CASSLGSGTANSYEQYF
cdr3_nt: TGCGCCAGCAGCTTGGGGTCCGGGACAGCGAACTCCTACGAGCAGTACTTC

v_call: TRBV14
j_call: TRBJ1-1
d_call: NA
clone_size: many
cdr3_length: 13
cdr3_aa: CASSQDIGQEAFF
cdr3_nt: TGTGCCAGCAGCCAAGATATCGGACAGGAAGCTTTCTTT

v_call: TRBV7-6
j_call: TRBJ1-5
d_call: NA
clone_size: many
cdr3_length: 16
cdr3_aa: CASSLVAGVNNQPQHF
cdr3_nt: TGTGCCAGCAGCTTAGTGGCAGGAGTGAACAATCAGCCCCAGCATTTT

v_call: TRBV7-3
j_call: TRBJ2-7
d_call: TRBD2
clone_size: NA
cdr3_length: 15
cdr3_aa: CASSLPSGNTGELYF
cdr3_nt: TGTGCCAGCAGCTTGCCTAGCGGCAACACCGGGGAGCTGTACTTC

v_call: TRBV2
j_call: TRBJ1-3
d_call: NA
clone_size: NA
cdr3_length: 18
cdr3_aa: CASSEARASVRGGNTIYF
cdr3_nt: TGTGCCAGCAGTGAAGCCCGGGCCTCCGTCAGGGGTGGAAACACCATATATTTT

v_call: TRBV6-5
j_call: TRBJ1-4
d_call: NA
clone_size: NA
cdr3_length: 13
cdr3_aa: CASSEGSREKLFF
cdr3_nt: TGTGCCAGCAGTGAGGGCTCGAGGGAAAAACTGTTTTTT

v_call: TRBV19
j_call: TRBJ1-1
d_call: TRBD1
clone_size: few
cdr3_length: 15
cdr3_aa: CASSMDRGMNTEAFF
cdr3_nt: TGTGCCAGTAGTATGGACAGGGGTATGAACACTGAAGCTTTCTTT

v_call: TRBV9
j_call: TRBJ1-1
d_call: NA
clone_size: NA
cdr3_length: 12
cdr3_aa: CASSQGGIGAFF
cdr3_nt: TGTGCCAGCAGCCAAGGGGGGATTGGAGCTTTCTTT

v_call: TRBV14
j_call: TRBJ1-6
d_call: NA
clone_size: NA
cdr3_length: 14
cdr3_aa: CASSPTGQNSPLHF
cdr3_nt: TGTGCCAGCAGCCCTACCGGCCAAAATTCACCCCTCCACTTT

v_call: TRBV25-1
j_call: TRBJ1-6
d_call: TRBD1
clone_size: many
cdr3_length: 13
cdr3_aa: CASSDRANSPLHF
cdr3_nt: TGTGCCAGCTCAGACAGGGCAAATTCACCCCTCCACTTT

v_call: TRBV9
j_call: TRBJ1-2
d_call: NA
clone_size: many
cdr3_length: 12
cdr3_aa: CASSDIYYGYTF
cdr3_nt: TGTGCCAGCAGCGACATATACTATGGCTACACCTTC

v_call: TRBV9
j_call: TRBJ1-4
d_call: NA
clone_size: NA
cdr3_length: 16
cdr3_aa: CASSDGRRGDGEKLFF
cdr3_nt: TGTGCCAGCAGCGACGGACGTCGCGGAGACGGTGAAAAACTGTTTTTT

v_call: TRBV12-3/TRBV12-4
j_call: TRBJ1-1
d_call: TRBD1
clone_size: NA
cdr3_length: 16
cdr3_aa: CASTDSDRGLNTEAFF
cdr3_nt: TGTGCCAGCACCGACTCGGACAGGGGGCTTAACACTGAAGCTTTCTTT